A single sample is the source of the 7 T cell receptor beta chains below, sequenced in a study of response to subunit inactivated influenza vaccine. TCRdb redid the calling of the RT-PCR reads with MiXCR, one entry per CDR3 protein. The sample has a few hundred thousand distinct CDR3 sequences; about 12% are singletons. The material was non-naive T cells sorted from PBMCs, obtained approximately 15 days before vaccination. The receptors here all came from a man aged 45-60 years who received an inactivated influenza vaccine.

The chain joins TRBV4-1 to TRBJ2-7, with D maybe TRBD2 (6 bases). The CDR3 is 16 residues long. Germline values: CDR1 MGHRA, CDR2 YSYEKL. V was shortened by 5 bases and J by 0 bases, with 17 bases between the two germline ends. Written as DNA, the CDR3 is TGCGCCAGCAGCTCGAAGACGGGACTGGCCTCCTACGAGCAGTACTTC. Translation: CASSSKTGLASYEQYF.

This rearrangement joins TRBV7-9 to TRBJ2-7, with D perhaps given as TRBD1 or TRBD2 (5 bases each). V was shortened by 1 base and J by 6 bases, with 16 bases between the two germline ends. Germline-derived CDR1 and CDR2 are SEHNR and FQNEAQ (reference sequence). The CDR3 is made up of 15 amino acids. This CDR3 reads CASSLGMGSRGEQYF. CDR3 coding DNA: TGTGCCAGCAGCTTAGGAATGGGGTCGAGGGGCGAGCAGTACTTC.

This clonotype was found a few times. This chain connects TRBV12-3 or TRBV12-4 to TRBJ2-2; possible D gene TRBD2, 6 bases. CDR3 length: 15 amino acids. Trimming shortened V by 4 bases and J by 5 bases, and 14 bases separated the two germline ends. CDR3 nucleotide sequence: TGTGCCAGCAGTTCTACGTGGGGAGGTACCGGGGAGCTGTTTTTT. Translation: CASSSTWGGTGELFF.

CDR3 DNA: TGTGCCAGCACTACCAAGTTTTTCAAAGCTTTCTTT. It encodes CASTTKFFKAFF. The chain recombines TRBV12-3 or TRBV12-4 with TRBJ1-1; D call uncertain. CDR3 length equals 12 residues. Between the trimmed V and J ends, which lost 7 bases and 9 bases, there was a span of 15 bases.

This clonotype has just a few counts. The rearrangement joins TRBV11-3 to TRBJ2-5, with 9 positions matching TRBD2. The CDR3 contains 17 residues. V was pared by 5 bases and J by 2 bases, with 12 bases of the junction left unmatched. CDR1 SGHNT and CDR2 YENEEA come from the germline V gene. DNA of the CDR3: TGTGCCAGCAGCCAGAGGGTAGCGGGGGAGATACAAGAGACCCAGTACTTC. Translating gives CASSQRVAGEIQETQYF.

This sequence joins TRBV7-2 and TRBJ1-2; 7 bases are a match to TRBD1. The CDR3 is made up of 14 amino acids. The junction had 7 bases not matched to a gene; V was cut back by 5 bases and J by 4 bases. In germline, CDR1 is SGHTA, CDR2 FQGNSA. The CDR3 region has the DNA TGTGCCAGCAGCCCGGGACAGATTACCTATGGCTACACCTTC. This encodes CASSPGQITYGYTF.

The chain employs TRBV29-1 and TRBJ1-5; D is ambiguous. Trimming removed 4 bases from V and 0 bases from J, with 10 bases in between. CDR3 length equals 14 residues. CDR1 is SQVTM and CDR2 is ANQGSEA in the germline V gene. The CDR3: CSVATASSNQPQHF. In DNA, the CDR3 is TGCAGCGTTGCAACAGCCTCTAGCAATCAGCCCCAGCATTTT.